The clone carrying this T cell receptor (beta chain) has a single count. The CDR3 loop spans 13 amino acids. Trimming stripped 6 bases from V and 4 bases from J, with 14 bases between. Germline CDR1 and CDR2: SQVTM and ANQGSEA. The entry originates in a study of blood T cell repertoires in COVID-19. Study overall: Samples of COVID-19 (acute and convalescent) were obtained from the United States, Italy and Spain.

In the original analysis: Researchers report that nucleated cell counts were estimated from reference gene primer amplification. Sequencing used immunoSEQ multiplex PCR; TCRdb keeps in-frame clones, though not all of them. V and J calls and clone size come straight from that table; D and trimming were deduced from the DNA. This sample has approximately 160,000 clones, with roughly 88% found just once. The source material was peripheral blood. The chain employs TRBV29-1 and TRBJ2-3; D is possibly TRBD1 (6 bases). The source is a man aged 60-69 years who had recovered from COVID-19. CDR3 sequence (DNA): TGCAGCGTGACAGGTCAGGGCCCAGATACGCAGTATTTT. Translation gives CSVTGQGPDTQYF.